These 18 T cell receptor beta chains were all obtained from the same sample, sequenced in a study of blood T cell repertoires in COVID-19 (dated by TCRdb to about 2020). Library preparation used the immunoSEQ multiplex PCR assay. TCRdb took this table from immuneACCESS and kept in-frame rearrangements with V and J called. Such tables lack part of the clones; where checked against another copy, unresolved V genes explain under half of the gap, and the rest is unexplained. In this sample the table shows more than 85,000 clones, 84% of which occur a single time. The ten top clones hold about 10% of the sample. The sequencing sample was made of peripheral blood. These receptors were taken from a man aged 40-50 years with active or convalescent COVID-19.

This sequence joins TRBV11-2 and TRBJ1-2; D gene ambiguous. Trimming shortened V by 7 bases and J by 1 base, and 16 bases separated the two germline ends. The CDR3 consists of 15 residues. Germline V gene sequence: CDR1 SGHAT, CDR2 FQNNGV. CDR3 nucleotide sequence: TGTGCCAGCACCTACGGGGTGTCCGTTAACTATGGCTACACCTTC. This translates into CASTYGVSVNYGYTF. The full variable domain, its missing parts supplied by reference TRBV11-2 and TRBJ1-2, is EAGVAQSPRYKIIEKRQSVAFWCNPISGHATLYWYQQILGQGPKLLIQFQNNGVVDDSQLPKDRFSAERLKGVDSTLKIQPAKLEDSAVYLCASTYGVSVNYGYTFGSGTRLTVV.

This clone was recorded once. The chain links TRBV7-9 to TRBJ2-3; 9 bases fit TRBD2. V dropped 5 bases and J dropped 4; count of bases not matched to a gene: 10. Germline CDR1 and CDR2: SEHNR and FQNEAQ (reference sequence). This CDR3 region has 16 residues. The CDR3 DNA follows: TGTGCCAGCAGCCAAACCGGGACTAGCCGGTCAGATACGCAGTATTTT. Protein product: CASSQTGTSRSDTQYF. The whole variable domain, remainder taken from reference TRBV7-9 and TRBJ2-3, is DTGVSQNPRHKITKRGQNVTFRCDPISEHNRLYWYRQTLGQGPEFLTYFQNEAQLEKSRLLSDRFSAERPKGSFSTLEIQRTEQGDSAMYLCASSQTGTSRSDTQYFGPGTRLTVL.

This chain uses TRBV18 with TRBJ1-2; possibly TRBD1 for D (5 bases). The CDR3 is made up of 15 amino acids. Trimming cost V 3 bases and J 6 bases, with 17 bases left between them. CDR1 and CDR2 from the germline V gene are KGHSH and LQKENI. Here the CDR3 reads CASSPRDVPVNGYTF. For the CDR3, the DNA is TGTGCCAGCTCACCGCGGGACGTTCCCGTCAATGGCTACACCTTC.

The V call is TRBV2, the J call TRBJ2-4; 10 positions agree with TRBD2. The CDR3 covers 15 residues. The V gene end was trimmed by 6 bases and the J gene end by 7 bases; junction bases not matched to a gene: 9. CDR1 and CDR2 from the germline V gene are SNHLY and FYNNEI. The CDR3 protein is CASSGNLAGDNIQYF. The CDR3 nucleotides are TGTGCCAGCAGCGGGAACCTAGCGGGGGATAACATTCAGTACTTC. Together with reference TRBV2 and TRBJ2-4, the CDR3 gives the full variable domain: EPEVTQTPSHQVTQMGQEVILRCVPISNHLYFYWYRQILGQKVEFLVSFYNNEISEKSEIFDDQFSVERPDGSNFTLKIRSTKLEDSAMYFCASSGNLAGDNIQYFGAGTRLSVL.

The chain links TRBV5-4 to TRBJ2-5; TRBD2 aligns across 10 bases. The CDR3 spans 13 residues. CDR1 is SGHNT and CDR2 is YYREEE in the germline V gene (reference sequence). The trim removed 3 bases at V and 4 bases at J, leaving 0 bases unmatched. The CDR3 DNA is TGTGCCAGCAGCTGGACTAGCGGAGAGACCCAGTACTTC. Translated, it gives CASSWTSGETQYF.

J is TRBJ2-1 and V is TRBV3-1 (or the pseudogene TRBV3-2); perhaps TRBD2 as D (6 bases). Per germline, CDR1 LGHDT and CDR2 YNNKEL (reference sequence). V dropped 0 bases and J dropped 8 bases, with 14 bases sitting between them. The CDR3 contains 15 residues. For the CDR3, the DNA is TGTGCCAGCAGCCAAGATTGGGGGGACGAGGATGAGCAGTTCTTC. This encodes CASSQDWGDEDEQFF.

J is TRBJ1-5 and V is TRBV12-5, with TRBD1 matching 8 bases. V lost 7 bases and J lost 4; bases outside the gene matches: 9. The CDR3 contains 15 residues. CDR1 and CDR2 from the germline V gene are LGHNT and FRNRAP. The CDR3 is CASEGTGGSNQPQHF. CDR3 bases: TGTGCTAGTGAAGGGACAGGAGGGTCAAATCAGCCCCAGCATTTT. The variable domain in full, with the rest retrieved from reference TRBV12-5 and TRBJ1-5, is DARVTQTPRHKVTEMGQEVTMRCQPILGHNTVFWYRQTMMQGLELLAYFRNRAPLDDSGMPKDRFSAEMPDATLATLKIQPSEPRDSAVYFCASEGTGGSNQPQHFGDGTRLSIL.

This chain connects TRBV29-1 to TRBJ2-2; the match to TRBD1 covers 7 bases. This CDR3 is 17 amino acids long. The V and J ends lost 1 base and 1 base, in that order; junction bases with no gene match: 9. Germline V gives CDR1 SQVTM, CDR2 ANQGSEA. The CDR3 sequence: CSVEVTGDRVNTGELFF. In DNA form, the CDR3 reads TGCAGCGTTGAAGTTACGGGCGACAGGGTGAACACCGGGGAGCTGTTTTTT.

This rearrangement joins TRBV5-8 to TRBJ2-2; the D gene is possibly TRBD2 (6 bases). The CDR3 runs to 15 residues. CDR1 SGHTS and CDR2 YDEGEE come from the germline V gene. Trimming removed 8 bases at V and 4 bases at J, with 18 bases between. The CDR3 loop reads CASQRGLAFTGELFF. The DNA for the CDR3 is TGTGCCAGTCAAAGGGGCCTAGCGTTCACCGGGGAGCTGTTTTTT.

V usage is TRBV3-1 (or the pseudogene TRBV3-2) and J usage is TRBJ2-2, with TRBD2 matching 8 bases. The CDR3 totals 18 residues. Trimming took 2 bases from V and 1 from J; bases not matched to a gene: 9. Germline lookup yields CDR1 LGHDT and CDR2 YNNKEL (reference sequence). The CDR3 is CASSQWPTGLVNTGELFF. The CDR3 nucleotides are TGTGCCAGCAGCCAATGGCCGACGGGACTAGTGAACACCGGGGAGCTGTTTTTT.

The chain employs TRBV7-2 and TRBJ1-5; possibly TRBD1 for D (6 bases). The V gene's germline CDR1 is SGHTA and CDR2 FQGNSA. The germline V and J ends were trimmed by 5 bases and 5 bases, with 10 bases remaining between them. CDR3 size: 13 residues. CDR3: CASSLRTDQPQHF. The CDR3 nucleotides read TGTGCCAGCAGCCTACGGACAGATCAGCCCCAGCATTTT.

The chain carries TRBV3-1 (or the pseudogene TRBV3-2) and TRBJ2-6, with D perhaps matching TRBD1 (5 bases). The CDR3 is made up of 17 amino acids. Germline CDR1 reads LGHDT; CDR2 reads YNNKEL (reference sequence). Trimming pared 2 bases from V and 0 bases from J, leaving 11 bases between. CDR3 loop: CASSQSSGISGANVLTF. In nucleotides, the CDR3 is TGTGCCAGCAGCCAAAGCTCAGGGATCTCTGGGGCCAACGTCCTGACTTTC.

V and J are TRBV5-1 and TRBJ1-4, with a weak D call TRBD1 (5 bases). Deletions cut 0 bases from V and 2 bases from J, with 8 bases between. The CDR3 is 15 amino acids. Germline V gene data show CDR1 as SGHRS and CDR2 as YFSETQ. The CDR3 DNA follows: TGCGCCAGCAGCTTGGGGCCAGGGACTAATGAAAAACTGTTTTTT. Translation: CASSLGPGTNEKLFF.

The chain joins TRBV6-4 to TRBJ1-5; a weak D match, TRBD1 (5 bases). The CDR3 consists of 15 residues. Germline CDR1 reads MRHNA; CDR2 reads SNTAGT. V gave up 3 bases and J gave up 4 bases, with 13 bases separating them. The CDR3 DNA sequence: TGTGCCAGCAGTGAACCGGGGGTGGGGAATCAGCCCCAGCATTTT. It specifies CASSEPGVGNQPQHF.

This clone has more than one count but fewer than ten. This sequence joins TRBV7-6 and TRBJ2-6; no clear D gene. CDR3 length: 17 amino acids. V was trimmed by 1 base and J by 2 bases, leaving 12 bases between them. CDR1 is SGHVS, CDR2 FNYEAQ, per germline. The DNA of the CDR3 is TGTGCCAGCAGCTTAGGCGTAGTGATGCCTGGGGCCAACGTCCTGACTTTC. It encodes CASSLGVVMPGANVLTF.

The J gene is TRBJ1-6, the V gene TRBV6-2 or TRBV6-3; maybe TRBD1 (6 bases). The CDR3 sequence is 15 residues long. Germline V CDR1 and CDR2: MNHEY, SVGEGT. The ends were cut back, 1 base at V and 6 bases at J, with 10 bases in the middle. CDR3 loop: CASSYWARGNSPLHF. The CDR3 nucleotides read TGTGCCAGCAGTTACTGGGCCAGGGGTAATTCACCCCTCCACTTT.

The chain joins TRBV15 to TRBJ1-2, with 8 positions matching TRBD1. Losses at the gene ends were 1 base for V and 6 bases for J; bases not matched to a gene: 4. The germline CDR1 and CDR2 sequences are LNHNV and YYDKDF (reference sequence). This CDR3 is built from 14 residues. The CDR3 bases are TGTGCCACCAGCAGAGCAGGGGGCAGGGATGGCTACACCTTC. It codes for CATSRAGGRDGYTF.

The V and J genes are TRBV7-9 and TRBJ1-2; 8 bases map to TRBD1. Germline trimming cut 0 bases from V and 8 bases from J; bases unmatched to any gene: 11. CDR1 and CDR2 from the germline V gene are SEHNR and FQNEAQ (reference sequence). This CDR3 contains 16 residues. The CDR3 bases are TGTGCCAGCAGCTTAGCGCTTCGGGACAGGCTTCAGGGCTACACCTTC. It translates to CASSLALRDRLQGYTF.